A single sample gave rise to the 28 T cell receptor beta chains below, sequenced in a study of monozygotic twins with inflammatory bowel disease. Following a re-call of the 5' RACE reads, TCRdb has one entry per CDR3 protein and lacks DNA. This sample's table reports more than 350,000 distinct CDR3 sequences. Specimen: blood. Receptors were obtained from a human donor with ulcerative colitis or Crohn's disease, or a healthy co-twin of an affected twin (not recorded which).

The rearrangement links TRBV4-1 to TRBJ2-7. Germline assignment: CDR1 MGHRA and CDR2 YSYEKL. The length of the CDR3 is 14 residues. The CDR3 reads CASSQVKGTYEQYF.

The chain recombines TRBV19 with TRBJ2-1; TCRdb picks TRBD1, but there is no DNA to check that call. From germline, CDR1 is LNHDA and CDR2 SQIVND (reference sequence). There are 14 residues in the CDR3. The CDR3: CASRRQGAGNEQFF. Together with reference TRBV19 and TRBJ2-1, the CDR3 gives the full variable domain: DGGITQSPKYLFRKEGQNVTLSCEQNLNHDAMYWYRQDPGQGLRLIYYSQIVNDFQKGDIAEGYSVSREKKESFPLTVTSAQKNPTAFYLCASRRQGAGNEQFFGPGTRLTVL.

The rearrangement joins TRBV5-6 to TRBJ1-2. CDR1 SGHDT and CDR2 YYEEEE come from the germline V gene. There are 14 residues in the CDR3. The CDR3 loop reads CASSGRQANYGYTF.

This rearrangement joins TRBV14 to TRBJ2-5. Germline V gene sequence: CDR1 SGHDN, CDR2 FVKESK. CDR3 size: 11 residues. The CDR3: CASSQVTTQYF.

This chain joins TRBV10-2 and TRBJ1-1. The CDR3 totals 12 residues. The V gene's germline CDR1 is WSHSY and CDR2 SAAADI. The CDR3 reads CASSEAGSEAFF.

The rearrangement uses TRBV7-2 and TRBJ1-5; TCRdb lists TRBD1, though no DNA is available to test this call. The CDR3 loop spans 14 amino acids. Germline V gene sequence: CDR1 SGHTA, CDR2 FQGNSA. The CDR3 is CASGIQGRGQPQHF.

The J gene is TRBJ2-2, the V gene TRBV11-2; TCRdb's D gene call, TRBD2, goes unchecked for lack of DNA. This CDR3 region has 15 residues. Germline V gives CDR1 SGHAT, CDR2 FQNNGV. CDR3 residues: CASSSTGLRTGELFF.

This chain links TRBV9 with TRBJ1-2; as DNA is missing, the TRBD1 call by TCRdb cannot be tested. The length of the CDR3 is 15 residues. From germline, CDR1 is SGDLS and CDR2 YYNGEE. CDR3: CASSTGGGAGYGYTF.

The V call is TRBV29-1, the J call TRBJ2-3; the TCRdb D gene call, TRBD1, has no DNA to confirm it. CDR1 SQVTM and CDR2 ANQGSEA come from the germline V gene. CDR3 length: 13 residues. The CDR3 reads CSVEPATGVTQYF.

CDR3 amino acids: CSVEGEQQETQYF. This chain joins TRBV29-1 and TRBJ2-5. CDR3 size: 13 residues. The germline gives CDR1 SQVTM, CDR2 ANQGSEA.

The genes are TRBV7-2 and TRBJ2-7; checking the TCRdb D call of TRBD2 is not possible without DNA. The germline V gene encodes CDR1 SGHTA and CDR2 FQGNSA. The CDR3 runs to 16 residues. The CDR3 loop is CASSSSSGRALYEQYF.

V usage is TRBV7-9 and J usage is TRBJ2-2; TCRdb picks TRBD2, but there is no DNA to check that call. The CDR3 has 17 residues. Germline CDR1 SEHNR, CDR2 FQNEAQ (reference sequence). CDR3 protein: CASRLEGGPSNTGELFF.

V is TRBV19 and J is TRBJ2-1. Germline V CDR1 and CDR2: LNHDA, SQIVND (reference sequence). This CDR3 region has 14 residues. The CDR3 sequence: CATHSGERYNEQFF.

The chain carries TRBV4-1 and TRBJ2-7; TCRdb designates TRBD2, a call that cannot be tested without DNA. This CDR3 comprises 16 residues. CDR1 and CDR2 from the germline V gene are MGHRA and YSYEKL. This CDR3 is CASSQGSSGTYNEQYF.

This chain links TRBV5-1 with TRBJ2-1. The CDR3 spans 11 residues. Germline loops: CDR1 SGHRS, CDR2 YFSETQ. CDR3 sequence: CASVEDNEQFF.

This sequence joins TRBV6-5 and TRBJ2-7; TCRdb designates TRBD2, a call that cannot be tested without DNA. Germline V gives CDR1 MNHEY, CDR2 SVGAGI. CDR3 size: 17 residues. CDR3 protein: CASSSLGEASGRAEQYF.

The chain links TRBV6-1 to TRBJ2-3; there is no DNA to check the TCRdb D call of TRBD2. Germline assignment: CDR1 MNHNS and CDR2 SASEGT. The CDR3 runs 15 residues. CDR3 sequence reads: CASNREGGPRDTQYF.

The gene calls are TRBV28 and TRBJ1-5; TCRdb returns TRBD1, unconfirmable since there is no DNA. CDR3 length: 14 amino acids. Germline CDR1 and CDR2: MDHEN and SYDVKM. CDR3 sequence: CASSQGGGAQPQHF.

The rearrangement uses TRBV14 and TRBJ2-5; TCRdb calls TRBD1, which cannot be checked without DNA. The germline V gene has CDR1 SGHDN and CDR2 FVKESK. The CDR3 is 15 amino acids. The CDR3 loop is CASSPFGTDQETQYF. Combining the CDR3 with reference TRBV14 and TRBJ2-5 gives the whole variable domain EAGVTQFPSHSVIEKGQTVTLRCDPISGHDNLYWYRRVMGKEIKFLLHFVKESKQDESGMPNNRFLAERTGGTYSTLKVQPAELEDSGVYFCASSPFGTDQETQYFGPGTRLLVL.

The chain recombines TRBV20-1 with TRBJ2-7. Germline V lookup: CDR1 DFQATT, CDR2 SNEGSKA (reference sequence). This CDR3 comprises 13 residues. CDR3 protein: CSASRTSGYEQYF.

The chain couples TRBV10-3 to TRBJ1-5; without DNA, the TCRdb call of TRBD1 cannot be checked. The germline CDR1 and CDR2 sequences are ENHRY and SYGVKD. The CDR3 has 15 amino acids. The CDR3 loop is CAISETGRSNQPQHF.

The chain combines TRBV6-6 with TRBJ2-3. In germline, CDR1 is MNHNY, CDR2 SVGAGI (reference sequence). The CDR3 runs 12 residues. The CDR3 sequence: CASSSTPDTQYF.

The chain joins TRBV3-1 to TRBJ2-2; TCRdb calls TRBD2, which cannot be checked without DNA. The CDR3 extends over 15 amino acids. CDR1 and CDR2 from the germline V gene are LGHDT and YNNKEL (reference sequence). The CDR3: CASSPGLAPTGELFF.

The chain uses TRBV27 and TRBJ2-7; TCRdb reports TRBD2, a call that lacks DNA to check it against. The germline V gene has CDR1 MNHEY and CDR2 SMNVEV (reference sequence). The CDR3 spans 16 residues. The CDR3 reads CASKPLGTSGDYEQYF.

The chain employs TRBV4-1 and TRBJ1-4; TCRdb returns TRBD1, unconfirmable since there is no DNA. The CDR3 is made up of 13 amino acids. The germline V gene has CDR1 MGHRA and CDR2 YSYEKL. The CDR3 reads CASGGARGEKLFF.

The chain links TRBV5-1 to TRBJ2-3; absent DNA, TCRdb's TRBD2 call cannot be checked. From germline, CDR1 is SGHRS and CDR2 YFSETQ. The CDR3 has 14 amino acids. The CDR3 protein is CASSLTRTTDTQYF.

This sequence joins TRBV15 and TRBJ1-5; TCRdb designates TRBD1, a call that cannot be tested without DNA. Germline CDR1 reads LNHNV; CDR2 reads YYDKDF (reference sequence). This CDR3 has 15 residues. The CDR3 here is CATSSGTRGYQPQHF.

The rearrangement joins TRBV4-2 to TRBJ1-5; with no DNA, the TCRdb D assignment of TRBD1 cannot be verified. The CDR3 is 16 amino acids. Germline-derived CDR1 and CDR2 are LGHNA and YNFKEQ. This chain's CDR3 is CASSQEPGGGNQPQHF.